These 32 T cell receptor beta chains were all obtained from the same sample, sequenced in a study of blood T cell repertoires in COVID-19. Repertoires were generated with immunoSEQ multiplex PCR, while TCRdb's copy carries only in-frame clones and drops some. There are 150,000 or so clones in the sample; roughly 80% occur only once, and roughly 8% lies in the top ten. The sequenced sample was PBMCs or T cells enriched from blood (not recorded which). These receptors all come from a woman in her forties or fifties who had recovered from COVID-19.

Concerning this clone itself: The junction does not match germline at one end; this may be a read error. The rearrangement links TRBV19 to TRBJ2-7, with D hard to call. The CDR3 consists of 17 residues. Germline CDR1 reads LNHDA; CDR2 reads SQIVND (reference sequence). CDR3 DNA sequence: TGTGCCAGTAGTTCTCCCCGCGACGGAAGTAGCTCCTACGAGCAATACTTC. This sequence encodes CASSSPRDGSSSYEQYF.

This clone was recorded a few times. The rearrangement uses TRBV7-3 and TRBJ2-1, with 9 nucleotides matching TRBD1. The CDR3 totals 15 residues. The junction had 1 base not matched to a gene; V was cut back by 2 bases and J by 2 bases. The germline V gene encodes CDR1 SGHTA and CDR2 FQGTGA. The CDR3 here is CASSLGTGTYNEQFF. The CDR3 nucleotides read TGTGCCAGCAGCTTAGGGACAGGGACCTACAATGAGCAGTTCTTC.

J is TRBJ1-1 and V is TRBV18, with D possibly TRBD1 on 5 matching bases. Trimming took 4 bases from V and 4 from J, leaving 16 bases between them. The germline V gene encodes CDR1 KGHSH and CDR2 LQKENI. This CDR3 has 15 amino acids. The CDR3 reads CASSQERGGITEAFF. For the CDR3, the DNA is TGTGCCAGCTCACAGGAGAGGGGAGGAATCACTGAAGCTTTCTTT.

The rearrangement uses TRBV7-3 and TRBJ1-1, with TRBD1 matching over 8 bases. V was clipped by 4 bases and J by 3 bases; unmatched bases: 1. Germline V gives CDR1 SGHTA, CDR2 FQGTGA. CDR3 length: 13 residues. The CDR3 DNA follows: TGTGCCAGCAGCTCGGACAGGGACACTGAAGCTTTCTTT. It translates to CASSSDRDTEAFF.

The gene calls are TRBV18 and TRBJ2-7, with TRBD2 matching over 8 bases. Germline CDR1 is KGHSH and CDR2 is LQKENI. This CDR3 is 12 amino acids long. The junction had 1 base not matched to a gene; V was cut back by 6 bases and J by 3 bases. The CDR3 bases are TGTGCCAGCTCCAGCGGGAGCTACGAGCAGTACTTC. Translation: CASSSGSYEQYF.

The gene calls are TRBV6-2 or TRBV6-3 and TRBJ2-3; 9 positions match TRBD2. V was clipped by 5 bases and J by 3 bases; unmatched bases: 6. CDR3 length: 15 amino acids. The V gene's germline CDR1 is MNHEY and CDR2 SVGEGT. The CDR3 coding sequence is TGTGCCAGCAGTCGCGGGGGGGCCAGGACAGATACGCAGTATTTT. Protein sequence: CASSRGGARTDTQYF.

The chain links TRBV18 to TRBJ1-2; D unresolved. V lost 5 bases and J lost 6, with 13 bases in between. The CDR3 consists of 13 residues. Per germline, CDR1 KGHSH and CDR2 LQKENI. The CDR3 here is CASSFRTEDGYTF. CDR3 bases: TGTGCCAGCTCATTCCGGACGGAGGATGGCTACACCTTC.

The J gene is TRBJ1-1, the V gene TRBV7-9; 7 positions match TRBD1. After removal of 0 bases from V and 10 bases from J, the junction contained 2 bases not matched to a gene. The CDR3 totals 12 residues. Germline CDR1 reads SEHNR; CDR2 reads FQNEAQ (reference sequence). CDR3 sequence: CASSLANRGAFF. The CDR3 nucleotides are TGTGCCAGCAGCTTAGCAAACAGGGGAGCTTTCTTT.

The chain uses TRBV7-8 and TRBJ2-1, with D tentatively TRBD2 (6 bases). The V and J ends lost 1 base and 4 bases respectively, with 14 bases between them. The germline CDR1 and CDR2 sequences are SGHVS and FQNEAQ. This CDR3 is 16 amino acids long. CDR3 coding DNA: TGTGCCAGCAGCTTAGGATCGCGCGGGGCTTACAATGAGCAGTTCTTC. Its translation: CASSLGSRGAYNEQFF.

The chain is built from TRBV6-5 and TRBJ2-7, with 8 bases lining up with TRBD1. CDR1 and CDR2 from the germline V gene are MNHEY and SVGAGI. After removal of 2 bases from V and 5 bases from J, the junction contained 8 bases not matched to a gene. The CDR3 consists of 15 residues. CDR3 nucleotide sequence: TGTGCCAGCAGTTACCTGAGACAGGGGTTCGACGAGCAGTACTTC. Its translation: CASSYLRQGFDEQYF.

The gene calls are TRBV5-4 and TRBJ1-3; the match to TRBD1 covers 8 bases. Germline V gene data show CDR1 as SGHNT and CDR2 as YYREEE (reference sequence). The CDR3 is made up of 15 amino acids. Trimming removed 0 bases from V and 6 bases from J; junction bases left unmatched: 5. CDR3 protein: CASSLGTGMENTIYF. The CDR3, as DNA: TGTGCCAGCAGCTTGGGGACAGGGATGGAAAACACCATATATTTT.

J is TRBJ2-1 and V is TRBV6-5; a possible D gene is TRBD1 (6 bases). Germline V gene sequence: CDR1 MNHEY, CDR2 SVGAGI. V was cut by 9 bases and J by 3 bases, with 9 bases left in between. There are 12 residues in the CDR3. CDR3 bases: TGTGCCAGTCAAGGGGGCTACAATGAGCAGTTCTTC. Its translation is CASQGGYNEQFF.

The chain recombines TRBV6-5 with TRBJ1-5, with a weak D call TRBD1 (5 bases). V lost 2 bases to trimming and J lost 4 bases, with 9 bases between them. The CDR3 sequence is 14 residues long. CDR1 MNHEY and CDR2 SVGAGI come from the germline V gene. CDR3 region: CASSYARGNQPQHF. The CDR3 nucleotides are TGTGCCAGCAGTTACGCTAGGGGAAATCAGCCCCAGCATTTT.

The J gene is TRBJ1-4, the V gene TRBV28; D remains unclear. V was trimmed by 10 bases and J by 5 bases, leaving 20 bases between them. Germline V gene sequence: CDR1 MDHEN, CDR2 SYDVKM. The CDR3 contains 15 residues. The CDR3 loop is CATYRGSHPNEKLFF. DNA of the CDR3: TGTGCCACCTACCGAGGGAGCCACCCGAATGAAAAACTGTTTTTT.

This clone has a single count. The J gene is TRBJ1-4, the V gene TRBV7-9; TRBD1 might be the D (5 bases). Deletions cut 6 bases from V and 7 bases from J, with 15 bases between. The CDR3 totals 14 residues. Germline V gene data show CDR1 as SEHNR and CDR2 as FQNEAQ (reference sequence). CDR3 sequence reads: CASSPSGAPEKLFF. The CDR3 nucleotides are TGTGCCAGCAGTCCTAGCGGGGCGCCTGAAAAACTGTTTTTT.

The chain has TRBV9 and TRBJ1-4, with TRBD1 matching 11 bases. The V and J ends lost 0 bases and 5 bases, in that order; junction bases with no gene match: 3. CDR3 length equals 16 residues. CDR1 is SGDLS, CDR2 YYNGEE, per germline. This CDR3 is CASSVGRDRGNEKLFF. The DNA for the CDR3 is TGTGCCAGCAGCGTAGGGCGGGACAGGGGGAATGAAAAACTGTTTTTT.

The rearrangement uses TRBV5-1 and TRBJ2-5; 9 bases are a match to TRBD2. With V trimmed by 3 bases and J by 2 bases, 5 bases remained unmatched. The CDR3 contains 15 residues. Germline V lookup: CDR1 SGHRS, CDR2 YFSETQ. The CDR3: CASSSQTSGQETQYF. For the CDR3, the DNA is TGCGCCAGCAGCTCCCAGACTAGCGGACAAGAGACCCAGTACTTC. The full variable domain, with the rest looked up from reference TRBV5-1 and TRBJ2-5, is KAGVTQTPRYLIKTRGQQVTLSCSPISGHRSVSWYQQTPGQGLQFLFEYFSETQRNKGNFPGRFSGRQFSNSRSEMNVSTLELGDSALYLCASSSQTSGQETQYFGPGTRLLVL.

The rearrangement links TRBV30 to TRBJ1-2; 7 bases fit TRBD1. This CDR3 spans 16 amino acids. CDR1 is GTSNPN and CDR2 is SVGIG in the germline V gene (reference sequence). The junction had 18 bases not matched to a gene; V was cut back by 8 bases and J by 3 bases. The CDR3 here is CARRVGATGFDYGYTF. In DNA form, the CDR3 reads TGTGCCAGACGGGTGGGGGCGACAGGGTTTGACTATGGCTACACCTTC. Filled out from reference TRBV30 and TRBJ1-2, the complete variable domain reads SQTIHQWPATLVQPVGSPLSLECTVEGTSNPNLYWYRQAAGRGLQLLFYSVGIGQISSEVPQNLSASRPQDRQFILSSKKLLLSDSGFYLCARRVGATGFDYGYTFGSGTRLTVV.

This chain links TRBV4-1 with TRBJ2-2; 10 nucleotides line up with TRBD2. V lost 0 bases, J lost 5 bases, and 9 bases stayed unmatched. Germline V CDR1 and CDR2: MGHRA, YSYEKL. CDR3 length: 18 residues. CDR3 DNA sequence: TGCGCCAGCAGCCAAGATATAACTAGCGGGACTGTGACCGGGGAGCTGTTTTTT. Amino acid sequence: CASSQDITSGTVTGELFF.

The V call is TRBV16, the J call TRBJ1-1, with 9 bases lining up with TRBD1. The CDR3 length is 15 residues. V dropped 3 bases and J dropped 5; count of bases not matched to a gene: 7. CDR1 and CDR2 (germline): KGHSY, FQNENV. The CDR3 loop reads CASSQETGGRTEAFF. The CDR3 region has the DNA TGTGCCAGCAGCCAGGAGACAGGGGGAAGGACTGAAGCTTTCTTT.

The chain links TRBV4-2 to TRBJ2-3; 9 bases fit TRBD1. The V gene end was trimmed by 4 bases and the J gene end by 3 bases; junction bases not matched to a gene: 5. This CDR3 spans 15 amino acids. Germline CDR1 and CDR2: LGHNA and YNFKEQ. The CDR3 reads CASSPRDRATDTQYF. The CDR3, as DNA: TGTGCCAGCAGCCCCCGGGACAGGGCGACAGATACGCAGTATTTT.

The chain links TRBV28 to TRBJ1-6; no firm D call. V was cut by 11 bases and J by 7 bases, with 6 bases left in between. There are 10 residues in the CDR3. Germline V gene data show CDR1 as MDHEN and CDR2 as SYDVKM. CDR3 residues: CAETNSPLHF. The DNA of the CDR3 is TGTGCCGAGACAAATTCACCCCTCCACTTT.

This chain uses TRBV7-9 with TRBJ2-3; TRBD2 matches at 11 bases. After removal of 3 bases from V and 3 bases from J, the junction contained 2 bases not matched to a gene. Germline V gene data show CDR1 as SEHNR and CDR2 as FQNEAQ (reference sequence). The CDR3 contains 15 residues. As DNA, the CDR3 is TGTGCCAGCAGCTTTAGCGGGGGGGTAACAGATACGCAGTATTTT. Translation: CASSFSGGVTDTQYF. The full variable domain, its missing parts supplied by reference TRBV7-9 and TRBJ2-3, is DTGVSQNPRHKITKRGQNVTFRCDPISEHNRLYWYRQTLGQGPEFLTYFQNEAQLEKSRLLSDRFSAERPKGSFSTLEIQRTEQGDSAMYLCASSFSGGVTDTQYFGPGTRLTVL.

V usage is TRBV19 and J usage is TRBJ1-2; D is uncertain. V lost 7 bases and J lost 4, with 13 bases in between. The CDR3 spans 13 residues. Germline V gene data show CDR1 as LNHDA and CDR2 as SQIVND (reference sequence). The CDR3 protein is CASTDLPGYGYTF. Written as DNA, the CDR3 is TGTGCCAGTACTGACCTCCCGGGCTATGGCTACACCTTC.

This rearrangement joins TRBV3-1 (or the pseudogene TRBV3-2) to TRBJ1-2; tentative D call: TRBD1 (6 bases). CDR1 is LGHDT, CDR2 YNNKEL, per germline (reference sequence). The CDR3 extends over 13 amino acids. V gave up 6 bases and J gave up 3 bases, with 11 bases separating them. The CDR3 sequence: CASRPTGYYGYTF. CDR3 nucleotides: TGTGCCAGCAGACCTACAGGGTACTATGGCTACACCTTC.

DNA for the CDR3: TGTGCCAGCAGCTTGACACAGGGCGGCTACACCTTC. Translated: CASSLTQGGYTF. The rearrangement links TRBV11-3 to TRBJ1-2, with D maybe TRBD1 (6 bases). CDR1 and CDR2 (germline): SGHNT, YENEEA. The CDR3 covers 12 residues. V lost 3 bases and J lost 8, with 10 bases in between.

The V call is TRBV4-1, the J call TRBJ2-3; TRBD1 agrees at 11 bases. Trimming at V came to 0 bases and at J to 6 bases, leaving 11 bases not matched to a gene. Germline CDR1 MGHRA, CDR2 YSYEKL. The CDR3 sequence is 18 residues long. The CDR3 nucleotides are TGCGCCAGCAGCCAAGATCTGGGACAGGGGGGAAGTCGGGATACGCAGTATTTT. The encoded protein is CASSQDLGQGGSRDTQYF.

The chain uses TRBV14 and TRBJ2-5, with 9 bases lining up with TRBD2. The V and J ends lost 0 bases and 2 bases, in that order; junction bases with no gene match: 7. This CDR3 has 17 residues. CDR1 SGHDN and CDR2 FVKESK come from the germline V gene. In DNA, the CDR3 is TGTGCCAGCAGCCAAGATTTGGGCGGGGGGGCGCAAGAGACCCAGTACTTC. Protein sequence: CASSQDLGGGAQETQYF.

There are a few counts of this clone. The J gene is TRBJ1-1, the V gene TRBV19, with 9 positions matching TRBD1. CDR1 and CDR2 from the germline V gene are LNHDA and SQIVND (reference sequence). The CDR3 length is 15 residues. Trimming at V came to 9 bases and at J to 2 bases, leaving 10 bases not matched to a gene. The CDR3 loop is CASTDPGQGNTEAFF. The CDR3 nucleotides are TGTGCCAGCACCGACCCGGGACAGGGTAACACTGAAGCTTTCTTT.

The CDR3 is CASSQWRDAYEQYF. In DNA, the CDR3 is TGTGCCAGCAGCCAATGGCGGGATGCCTACGAGCAGTACTTC. The rearrangement uses TRBV16 and TRBJ2-7; perhaps TRBD2 as D (6 bases). Trimming pared 1 base from V and 2 bases from J, leaving 9 bases between. Per germline, CDR1 KGHSY and CDR2 FQNENV. The CDR3 runs 14 residues.

The rearrangement uses TRBV7-2 and TRBJ2-7; 7 bases agree with TRBD1. Germline trimming cut 1 base from V and 9 bases from J; bases unmatched to any gene: 12. CDR1 is SGHTA, CDR2 FQGNSA, per germline. CDR3 length: 15 amino acids. CDR3: CASSLEGDNRGMQYF. In DNA, the CDR3 is TGTGCCAGCAGCTTAGAGGGGGACAACAGGGGAATGCAGTACTTC.

This chain links TRBV19 with TRBJ2-7; possible D gene TRBD1, 6 bases. The V gene lost 5 bases and the J gene lost 2 bases, with 22 bases spanning the gap. Germline values: CDR1 LNHDA, CDR2 SQIVND (reference sequence). This CDR3 has 17 amino acids. For the CDR3, the DNA is TGTGCCAGTAGTGCTTCCGGGACACCAACGTACACCTACGAGCAGTACTTC. It specifies CASSASGTPTYTYEQYF.